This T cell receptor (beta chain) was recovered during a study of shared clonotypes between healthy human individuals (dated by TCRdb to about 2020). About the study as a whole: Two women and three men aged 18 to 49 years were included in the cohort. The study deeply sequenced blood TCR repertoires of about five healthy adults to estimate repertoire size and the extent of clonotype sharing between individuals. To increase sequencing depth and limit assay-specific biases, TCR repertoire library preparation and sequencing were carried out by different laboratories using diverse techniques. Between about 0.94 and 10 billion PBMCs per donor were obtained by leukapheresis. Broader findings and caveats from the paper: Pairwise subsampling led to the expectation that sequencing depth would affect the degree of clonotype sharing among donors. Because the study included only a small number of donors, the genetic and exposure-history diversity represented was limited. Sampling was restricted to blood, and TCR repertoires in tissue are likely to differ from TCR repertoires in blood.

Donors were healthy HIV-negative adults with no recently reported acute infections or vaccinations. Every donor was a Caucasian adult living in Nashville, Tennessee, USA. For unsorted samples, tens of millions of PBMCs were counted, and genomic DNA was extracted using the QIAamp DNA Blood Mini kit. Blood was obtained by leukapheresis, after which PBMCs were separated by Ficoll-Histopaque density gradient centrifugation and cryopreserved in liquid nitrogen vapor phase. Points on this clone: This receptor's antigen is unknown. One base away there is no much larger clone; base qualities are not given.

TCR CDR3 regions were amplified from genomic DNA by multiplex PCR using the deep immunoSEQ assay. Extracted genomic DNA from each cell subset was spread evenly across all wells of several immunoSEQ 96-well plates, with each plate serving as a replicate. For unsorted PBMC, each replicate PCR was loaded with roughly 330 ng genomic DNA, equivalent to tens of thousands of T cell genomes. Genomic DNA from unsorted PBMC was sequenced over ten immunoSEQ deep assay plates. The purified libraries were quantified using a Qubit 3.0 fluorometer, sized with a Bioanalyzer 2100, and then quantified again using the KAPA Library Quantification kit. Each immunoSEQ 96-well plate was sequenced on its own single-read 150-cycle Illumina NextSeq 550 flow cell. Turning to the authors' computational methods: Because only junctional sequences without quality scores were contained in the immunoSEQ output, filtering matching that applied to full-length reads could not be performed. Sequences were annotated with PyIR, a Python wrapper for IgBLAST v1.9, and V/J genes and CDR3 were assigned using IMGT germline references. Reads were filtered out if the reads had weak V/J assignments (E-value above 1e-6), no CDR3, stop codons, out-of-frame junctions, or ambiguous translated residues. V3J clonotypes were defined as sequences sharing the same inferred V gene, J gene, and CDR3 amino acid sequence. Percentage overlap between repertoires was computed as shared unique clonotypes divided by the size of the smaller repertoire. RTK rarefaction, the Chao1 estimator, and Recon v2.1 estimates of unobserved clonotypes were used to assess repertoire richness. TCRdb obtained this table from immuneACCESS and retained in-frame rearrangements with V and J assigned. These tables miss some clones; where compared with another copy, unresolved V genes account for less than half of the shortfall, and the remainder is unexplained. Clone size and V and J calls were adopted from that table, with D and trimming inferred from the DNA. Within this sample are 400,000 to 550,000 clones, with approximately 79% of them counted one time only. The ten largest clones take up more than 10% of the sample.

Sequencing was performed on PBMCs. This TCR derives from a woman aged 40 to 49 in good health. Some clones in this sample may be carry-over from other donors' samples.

This receptor carries the CDR3 CSVRTNDNEQFF. The nucleotides are TGCAGCGTACGGACTAACGACAATGAGCAGTTCTTC. The chain is made from TRBV29-1 and TRBJ2-1; the best D guess is TRBD2, with 6 bases matching. V drops 6 bases and J drops 5 bases, leaving 11 bases in between. Including the terminal cysteine and phenylalanine, the CDR3 comprises 12 residues. Only the CDR3 part of the read is kept: 36 bases, read in frame from the first base. Sequences SQVTM (CDR1) and ANQGSEA (CDR2) are obtained from the germline V gene.